Following are 21 T cell receptor beta chains from one sample sequenced in a study of blood T cell repertoires in COVID-19. TCRdb keeps only in-frame clones here, not all; method: immunoSEQ multiplex PCR. This table holds about 120,000 clones, 88% found once. Input material: peripheral blood. The receptors originated from a woman aged 45-65 years with active or convalescent COVID-19.

The rearrangement uses TRBV30 and TRBJ1-1; maybe TRBD1 (6 bases). Germline V gives CDR1 GTSNPN, CDR2 SVGIG (reference sequence). The CDR3 loop spans 13 amino acids. V was shortened by 1 base and J by 4 bases, with 10 bases between the two germline ends. In nucleotides, the CDR3 is TGTGCCTGGAGTGCAACAGGGACCACTGAAGCTTTCTTT. Translating gives CAWSATGTTEAFF.

The chain couples TRBV15 to TRBJ1-2; 7 bases line up with TRBD1. V lost 5 bases, J lost 4 bases, and 4 bases stayed unmatched. The CDR3 has 13 residues. Germline lookup yields CDR1 LNHNV and CDR2 YYDKDF (reference sequence). In DNA, the CDR3 is TGTGCCACCAGCGGGGACAGCCTCTATGGCTACACCTTC. Amino acids: CATSGDSLYGYTF. Full variable domain (rest looked up from reference TRBV15 and TRBJ1-2): DAMVIQNPRYQVTQFGKPVTLSCSQTLNHNVMYWYQQKSSQAPKLLFHYYDKDFNNEADTPDNFQSRRPNTSFCFLDIRSPGLGDTAMYLCATSGDSLYGYTFGSGTRLTVV.

The gene calls are TRBV15 and TRBJ1-5; no definite D call. The ends were cut back, 3 bases at V and 2 bases at J, with 11 bases in the middle. CDR1 is LNHNV and CDR2 is YYDKDF in the germline V gene (reference sequence). CDR3 length: 15 amino acids. The CDR3 reads CATSSTPTGNQPQHF. The CDR3, as DNA: TGTGCCACCAGCAGTACCCCCACAGGCAATCAGCCCCAGCATTTT.

The rearrangement links TRBV19 to TRBJ1-5; D not resolved. CDR1 is LNHDA and CDR2 is SQIVND in the germline V gene (reference sequence). The CDR3 covers 16 residues. With 9 bases removed from V and 3 bases from J, the gap between germline ends came to 21 bases. The CDR3 sequence: CASQNSVLLYNQPQHF. For the CDR3, the DNA is TGTGCCAGCCAAAACTCGGTCCTTCTTTACAATCAGCCCCAGCATTTT.

The chain joins TRBV7-8 to TRBJ2-5, with 7 bases matching TRBD2. The CDR3 loop spans 16 amino acids. V lost 1 base, J lost 9 bases, and 14 bases stayed unmatched. Germline V gene data show CDR1 as SGHVS and CDR2 as FQNEAQ. CDR3 bases: TGTGCCAGCAGCTTAGGTGCGGCTAGCGGCCCGGGGGCCCAGTACTTC. Protein sequence: CASSLGAASGPGAQYF.

The rearrangement links TRBV3-1 (or the pseudogene TRBV3-2) to TRBJ2-6; weak D call: TRBD1 (6 bases). This CDR3 contains 15 residues. With 4 bases removed from V and 4 bases from J, the gap between germline ends came to 11 bases. The germline gives CDR1 LGHDT, CDR2 YNNKEL (reference sequence). The CDR3 sequence: CASSRQGSGANVLTF. The CDR3 nucleotides are TGTGCCAGCAGCCGGCAGGGGTCCGGGGCCAACGTCCTGACTTTC.

This clone has more than one count but fewer than ten. The rearrangement joins TRBV29-1 to TRBJ2-3, with D unclear. This CDR3 is 9 amino acids long. Trimming pared 8 bases from V and 7 bases from J, leaving 7 bases between. Germline V gene data show CDR1 as SQVTM and CDR2 as ANQGSEA. The CDR3 coding sequence is TGCAGCCTCTCTAATACGCAGTATTTT. Translation gives CSLSNTQYF.

The chain employs TRBV10-3 and TRBJ2-3; 7 nucleotides align to TRBD2. The germline CDR1 and CDR2 sequences are ENHRY and SYGVKD. The CDR3 sequence is 17 residues long. V trimming: 0 bases; J trimming: 1 base; junction bases outside the gene matches: 7. CDR3 sequence reads: CAISESAGRNRTDTQYF. The CDR3 DNA is TGTGCCATCAGTGAGTCGGCCGGGAGGAATCGCACAGATACGCAGTATTTT.

The chain couples TRBV19 to TRBJ2-1; 7 bases are a match to TRBD2. Trimming cost V 3 bases and J 4 bases; bases outside gene matches: 9. The CDR3 consists of 16 residues. Per germline, CDR1 LNHDA and CDR2 SQIVND (reference sequence). CDR3 residues: CASSMAGRRRYNEQFF. CDR3 nucleotide sequence: TGTGCCAGTAGTATGGCCGGGAGGAGGAGATACAATGAGCAGTTCTTC.

The genes are TRBV9 and TRBJ2-3; unclear D gene. V was cut by 3 bases and J by 2 bases, with 4 bases left in between. Germline-derived CDR1 and CDR2 are SGDLS and YYNGEE. This CDR3 is built from 12 residues. This chain's CDR3 is CASSAYTDTQYF. The CDR3 DNA reads TGTGCCAGCAGCGCCTACACAGATACGCAGTATTTT. Based on the CDR3 plus reference TRBV9 and TRBJ2-3, the full variable domain is DSGVTQTPKHLITATGQRVTLRCSPRSGDLSVYWYQQSLDQGLQFLIQYYNGEERAKGNILERFSAQQFPDLHSELNLSSLELGDSALYFCASSAYTDTQYFGPGTRLTVL.

The rearrangement uses TRBV28 and TRBJ2-3, with 12 bases aligning to TRBD2. The CDR3 runs 22 residues. The germline V gene encodes CDR1 MDHEN and CDR2 SYDVKM. Trimming at V came to 5 bases and at J to 0 bases, leaving 21 bases not matched to a gene. CDR3 in DNA: TGTGCCAGCAGTCCTTCTCCCGGACTAGCGGGGTGGAACAGGGAGAGCACAGATACGCAGTATTTT. Translating gives CASSPSPGLAGWNRESTDTQYF.

The DNA for the CDR3 is TGTGCCAGCAGCTTGGAGCCTTTCAATGAGCAGTTCTTC. It encodes CASSLEPFNEQFF. The chain employs TRBV5-4 and TRBJ2-1; D gene ambiguous. Germline V gene data show CDR1 as SGHNT and CDR2 as YYREEE (reference sequence). The germline V and J ends were trimmed by 0 bases and 6 bases, with 7 bases remaining between them. This CDR3 comprises 13 residues.

The rearrangement joins TRBV2 to TRBJ1-2; 10 positions match TRBD1. The CDR3 contains 14 residues. V was pared by 3 bases and J by 4 bases, with 2 bases of the junction left unmatched. Germline assignment: CDR1 SNHLY and CDR2 FYNNEI. The CDR3: CASSEDRGIYGYTF. Here the CDR3 DNA reads TGTGCCAGCAGTGAGGACAGGGGGATCTATGGCTACACCTTC.

This sequence joins TRBV6-5 and TRBJ1-5, with a tentative D call TRBD1 (5 bases). The length of the CDR3 is 13 residues. Between the trimmed V and J ends, which lost 6 bases and 4 bases, there was a span of 10 bases. The V gene's germline CDR1 is MNHEY and CDR2 SVGAGI. CDR3 sequence (DNA): TGTGCCAGCAGCGAGACAGCTAATCAGCCCCAGCATTTT. Amino acid sequence: CASSETANQPQHF.

V gene TRBV27 combines with J gene TRBJ2-1; D is possibly TRBD2 (6 bases). This CDR3 is 16 amino acids long. Germline V gene data show CDR1 as MNHEY and CDR2 as SMNVEV (reference sequence). The germline V and J ends were trimmed by 4 bases and 1 base, with 14 bases remaining between them. As DNA, the CDR3 is TGTGCCAGCAGTTCAGACGGGACTTATTCCTACAATGAGCAGTTCTTC. This sequence encodes CASSSDGTYSYNEQFF.

This chain's CDR3 is CASSPHTGQPYEQYF. The CDR3 bases are TGCGCCAGCAGCCCGCACACAGGGCAGCCCTACGAGCAGTACTTC. The gene calls are TRBV4-1 and TRBJ2-7; a possible D gene is TRBD1 (6 bases). Trimming pared 4 bases from V and 2 bases from J, leaving 15 bases between. Germline V gene sequence: CDR1 MGHRA, CDR2 YSYEKL. The CDR3 runs to 15 residues.

The chain is built from TRBV6-6 and TRBJ2-3; 10 bases fit TRBD2. Germline CDR1 reads MNHNY; CDR2 reads SVGAGI (reference sequence). J was trimmed by 1 base and V by 5 bases; bases with no gene match: 6. The CDR3 loop spans 16 amino acids. The CDR3 coding sequence is TGTGCCAGCAGTACGTCCCTAGCGGGGGGCACAGATACGCAGTATTTT. Its protein is CASSTSLAGGTDTQYF.

This clone was observed a handful of times. The V call is TRBV28, the J call TRBJ2-2; TRBD2 matches 7 bases. The CDR3 extends over 15 amino acids. Germline CDR1 reads MDHEN; CDR2 reads SYDVKM. The V and J ends lost 6 bases and 4 bases, in that order; junction bases with no gene match: 8. CDR3: CASSGGGSGTGELFF. The CDR3 DNA follows: TGTGCCAGCAGCGGCGGGGGATCGGGCACCGGGGAGCTGTTTTTT.

The V and J genes are TRBV7-3 and TRBJ2-1; 11 positions match TRBD2. The CDR3 covers 15 residues. Germline V CDR1 and CDR2: SGHTA, FQGTGA. V shed 3 bases and J 9 bases; nucleotides not matched to a gene: 7. DNA of the CDR3: TGTGCCAGCAGCTTTTCCGGGACTAGCGGAAGTGAGCAGTTCTTC. Its translation is CASSFSGTSGSEQFF.

This chain uses TRBV5-5 with TRBJ2-3, with 8 bases lining up with TRBD2. Trimming cost V 4 bases and J 3 bases; bases outside gene matches: 7. This CDR3 spans 15 amino acids. CDR1 is SGHKS, CDR2 YYEKEE, per germline (reference sequence). CDR3 in amino acids: CASSPSGTSTDTQYF. CDR3 nucleotides: TGTGCCAGCAGCCCATCCGGGACTAGTACAGATACGCAGTATTTT.

The chain couples TRBV18 to TRBJ2-3; TRBD1 aligns across 8 bases. The CDR3 runs to 14 residues. Germline CDR1 reads KGHSH; CDR2 reads LQKENI. After removal of 6 bases from V and 1 base from J, the junction contained 3 bases not matched to a gene. This chain's CDR3 is CASSQGAGTDTQYF. CDR3 coding DNA: TGTGCCAGCTCGCAGGGGGCTGGCACAGATACGCAGTATTTT.